This T cell receptor (beta chain) was identified in a study of cytomegalovirus exposure and HLA in healthy donors. Study-level background: Genotyping of nearly 400 donors showed that around 85% belonged to the Caucasian-associated ancestry cluster. Study results and caveats: Apart from CMV serostatus, no immune exposure information was available.

In the case of this clone: Its target is unknown.

The germline V gene has CDR1 SGHVS and CDR2 FQNEAQ. CDR3 length: 12 amino acids. V was clipped by 4 bases and J by 8 bases, with 11 bases between them. PCR primers comprised 60 Vbeta and 13 Jbeta primers. The authors' processing: An analysis that came later counted tens of millions of unique TCR beta chains, some 11 million shared. Assay: immunoSEQ multiplex PCR; the TCRdb copy retains only in-frame clones and omits some. V, J and clone size are taken as reported in that table, and D and trimming were inferred from the DNA itself. The sample comprises about 190,000 clones, around four fifths of which are singletons, and around 1.6% rests with the top ten.

V is TRBV7-8 and J is TRBJ1-2, with unresolved D. Source material: PBMCs. This clonotype was obtained from a man aged 50 to 59 in good health and CMV-seronegative. The CDR3 spells CASSSRGRGYTF. DNA of the CDR3: TGTGCCAGCAGCTCGCGGGGTCGGGGCTACACCTTC.